This T cell receptor beta chain was retrieved from a study of TIL therapy for anti-PD-1-resistant metastatic lung cancer. As for the study in general: Tumors had a median PD-L1 proportion score of around 6%. Several tumors were EGFR-mutant and two were ALK-rearranged.

Trimming cost V 6 bases and J 0 bases, with 12 bases left between them. The length of the CDR3 is 15 residues. Germline V gene lookup returns CDR1 MNHEY and CDR2 SVGAGI. Described time point: pre-treatment sample, taken before nivolumab and TIL therapy. The immunoSEQ assay was v3. Libraries were sequenced to around 2 million read pairs (survey) or 5-6 million (deep). Profiling relied on immunoSEQ multiplex PCR, and the TCRdb table lists in-frame clones only, not all of them. The sample has under 65,000 clones, about 81% seen once. The sample here was blood, taken at baseline. The clonotype was recovered from a person aged 30 to 80 with non-small cell lung cancer. This sequence joins TRBV6-5 and TRBJ2-1; D is possibly TRBD2 (6 bases). The CDR3 loop reads CASRPGGDSYNEQFF. CDR3 DNA sequence: TGTGCCAGCAGACCTGGAGGGGACTCCTACAATGAGCAGTTCTTC.